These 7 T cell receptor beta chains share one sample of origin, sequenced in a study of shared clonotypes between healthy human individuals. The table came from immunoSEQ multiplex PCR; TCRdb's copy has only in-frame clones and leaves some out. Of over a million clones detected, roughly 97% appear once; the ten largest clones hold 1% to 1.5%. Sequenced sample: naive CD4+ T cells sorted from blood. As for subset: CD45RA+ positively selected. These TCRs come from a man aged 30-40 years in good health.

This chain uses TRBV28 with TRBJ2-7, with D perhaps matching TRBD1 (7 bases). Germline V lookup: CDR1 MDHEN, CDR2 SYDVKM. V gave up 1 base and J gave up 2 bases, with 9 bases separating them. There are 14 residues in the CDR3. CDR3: CASSLSRGAYEQYF. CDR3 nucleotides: TGTGCCAGCAGTTTATCCAGGGGGGCCTACGAGCAGTACTTC.

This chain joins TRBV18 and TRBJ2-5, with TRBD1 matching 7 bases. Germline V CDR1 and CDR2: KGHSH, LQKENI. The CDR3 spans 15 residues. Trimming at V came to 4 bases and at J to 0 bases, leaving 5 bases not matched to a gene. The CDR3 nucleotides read TGTGCCAGCTCACATGGGACAGTGTACCAAGAGACCCAGTACTTC. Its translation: CASSHGTVYQETQYF.

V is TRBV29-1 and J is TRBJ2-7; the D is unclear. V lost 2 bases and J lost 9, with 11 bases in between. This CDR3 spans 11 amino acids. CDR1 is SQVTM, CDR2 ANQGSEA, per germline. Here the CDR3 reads CSVETDNGQYF. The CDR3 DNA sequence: TGCAGCGTTGAAACCGACAATGGGCAGTACTTC.

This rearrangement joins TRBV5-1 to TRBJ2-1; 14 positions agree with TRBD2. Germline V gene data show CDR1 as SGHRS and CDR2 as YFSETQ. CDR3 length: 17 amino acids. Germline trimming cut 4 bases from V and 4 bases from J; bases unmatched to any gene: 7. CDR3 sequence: CASSVGTSGRKYNEQFF. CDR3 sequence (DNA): TGCGCCAGCAGCGTAGGGACTAGCGGGAGAAAATACAATGAGCAGTTCTTC.

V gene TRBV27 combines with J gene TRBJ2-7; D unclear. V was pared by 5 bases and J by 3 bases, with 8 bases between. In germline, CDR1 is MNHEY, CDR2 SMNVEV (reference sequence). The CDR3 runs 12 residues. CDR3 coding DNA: TGTGCCAGCAGTCCAGATGACTACGAGCAGTACTTC. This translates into CASSPDDYEQYF.

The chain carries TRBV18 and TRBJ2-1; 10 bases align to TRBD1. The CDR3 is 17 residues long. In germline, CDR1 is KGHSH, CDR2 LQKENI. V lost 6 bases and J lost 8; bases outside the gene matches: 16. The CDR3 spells CASSSLKRDRGVDEQFF. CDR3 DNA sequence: TGTGCCAGCTCGTCACTAAAACGGGACAGGGGCGTAGATGAGCAGTTCTTC.

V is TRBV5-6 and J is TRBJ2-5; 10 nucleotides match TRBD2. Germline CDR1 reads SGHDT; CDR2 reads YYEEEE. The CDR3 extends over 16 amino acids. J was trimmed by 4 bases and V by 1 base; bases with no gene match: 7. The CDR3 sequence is CASSLIPAGGLETQYF. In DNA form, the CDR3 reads TGTGCCAGCAGCTTGATACCAGCGGGAGGGCTAGAGACCCAGTACTTC.